The next 25 T cell receptor beta chains were all read from a single sample in a study of OX40 agonist ivuxolimab in advanced cancers. The repertoire was sequenced with immunoSEQ multiplex PCR; TCRdb's copy has only in-frame clones and lacks some. This sample has approximately 94,000 clones, with about 91% found just once. This specimen consisted of CD4+ or CD8+ T cells sorted from blood, obtained in a trial of the OX40 agonist ivuxolimab. These receptors originate from an adult with an advanced solid tumor such as melanoma, head and neck, liver or kidney cancer.

The chain links TRBV5-4 to TRBJ2-2; TRBD2 is a possible D gene (5 bases). This CDR3 has 14 residues. In germline, CDR1 is SGHNT, CDR2 YYREEE (reference sequence). V lost 0 bases and J 4 bases, leaving 7 bases between the germline ends. DNA of the CDR3: TGTGCCAGCAGCTTGGGAGGGTTCACCGGGGAGCTGTTTTTT. Translated: CASSLGGFTGELFF.

The V call is TRBV11-2, the J call TRBJ2-1; 8 nucleotides align to TRBD1. Germline CDR1 is SGHAT and CDR2 is FQNNGV. The CDR3 has 14 amino acids. The trim removed 3 bases at V and 7 bases at J, leaving 5 bases unmatched. CDR3 amino acids: CASSLAGQVNEQFF. CDR3 DNA: TGTGCCAGCAGCTTGGCGGGACAGGTAAATGAGCAGTTCTTC.

The chain couples TRBV5-4 to TRBJ2-1, with 7 bases fitting TRBD2. V was pared by 0 bases and J by 4 bases, with 13 bases of the junction left unmatched. This CDR3 contains 18 residues. Germline lookup yields CDR1 SGHNT and CDR2 YYREEE (reference sequence). CDR3 protein: CASSLGGVAGPKYNEQFF. CDR3 DNA sequence: TGTGCCAGCAGCTTGGGTGGAGTAGCGGGCCCGAAATACAATGAGCAGTTCTTC. Drawing the rest from reference TRBV5-4 and TRBJ2-1, the complete variable domain is ETGVTQSPTHLIKTRGQQVTLRCSSQSGHNTVSWYQQALGQGPQFIFQYYREEENGRGNFPPRFSGLQFPNYSSELNVNALELDDSALYLCASSLGGVAGPKYNEQFFGPGTRLTVL.

The chain combines TRBV5-4 with TRBJ2-5; D might be TRBD1 (6 bases). Germline values: CDR1 SGHNT, CDR2 YYREEE (reference sequence). The CDR3 has 14 residues. Trimming stripped 1 base from V and 5 bases from J, with 12 bases between. The CDR3 DNA reads TGTGCCAGCAGCTTGCCCGACAGGTCGGAGACCCAGTACTTC. Translated: CASSLPDRSETQYF.

This clone occurred once. Germline is not matched at one junction end, which may reflect a read error. This chain connects TRBV7-9 to TRBJ2-2; maybe TRBD1 (6 bases). From germline, CDR1 is SEHNR and CDR2 FQNEAQ (reference sequence). The CDR3 has 14 residues. The DNA of the CDR3 is TGTGCCAGCAGCTTTACAGGGTCGGTCGGGAAGCTGTTTTTT. Protein product: CASSFTGSVGKLFF.

CDR3 loop: CASSLGFGGEQFF. The DNA of the CDR3 is TGTGCCAGCAGCTTAGGTTTTGGAGGCGAGCAGTTCTTC. The chain couples TRBV11-1 to TRBJ2-1; D is perhaps TRBD2 (5 bases). The CDR3 runs 13 residues. V was clipped by 1 base and J by 10 bases, with 11 bases between them. Germline lookup yields CDR1 SGHAT and CDR2 FQDESV (reference sequence).

The chain recombines TRBV6-1 with TRBJ1-4; D gene unclear. Trimming removed 2 bases from V and 3 bases from J, with 10 bases in between. Germline assignment: CDR1 MNHNS and CDR2 SASEGT. The CDR3 is made up of 15 amino acids. CDR3 DNA sequence: TGTGCCAGCAGTGAAAGTTCAAATCCTAATGAAAAACTGTTTTTT. It codes for CASSESSNPNEKLFF.

The table lists this clone with a count of one. The chain employs TRBV6-6 and TRBJ2-7; 10 nucleotides align to TRBD2. The CDR3 is made up of 13 amino acids. Unmatched junction bases numbered 4, after V lost 6 bases and J lost 5 bases. The germline V gene encodes CDR1 MNHNY and CDR2 SVGAGI (reference sequence). The CDR3 coding sequence is TGTGCCAGCAGCCTGACTAGCGGGCACGAGCAGTACTTC. Residues: CASSLTSGHEQYF.

Only one count was recorded for this clone. J is TRBJ1-1 and V is TRBV7-9; no firm D call. Germline V lookup: CDR1 SEHNR, CDR2 FQNEAQ (reference sequence). This CDR3 is 13 amino acids long. Between the trimmed V and J ends, which lost 2 bases and 5 bases, there was a span of 9 bases. The CDR3 sequence is CASSLQIGTEAFF. The CDR3 nucleotides are TGTGCCAGCAGCTTACAGATCGGGACTGAAGCTTTCTTT.

The V gene is TRBV28, the J gene TRBJ2-1; D unresolved. Looked up from germline, CDR1 is MDHEN and CDR2 is SYDVKM. Between the trimmed V and J ends, which lost 4 bases and 12 bases, there was a span of 19 bases. This CDR3 is built from 14 residues. In DNA, the CDR3 is TGTGCCAGCAGTTCATATTCTTCGTCTGATAGGCAGTTCTTC. Protein product: CASSSYSSSDRQFF.

This chain links TRBV6-1 with TRBJ2-7, with D tentatively TRBD2 (6 bases). Germline V gene lookup returns CDR1 MNHNS and CDR2 SASEGT. The CDR3 loop spans 18 amino acids. V lost 4 bases and J lost 0, with 22 bases in between. The CDR3 sequence: CASSGSTGVWSSSYEQYF. The CDR3 bases are TGTGCCAGCAGTGGCTCGACGGGGGTGTGGAGTAGCTCCTACGAGCAGTACTTC.

The V gene is TRBV18, the J gene TRBJ1-6, with 8 positions matching TRBD1. J lost 7 bases, V lost 4 bases, and 6 bases had no gene match. The CDR3 covers 15 residues. From germline, CDR1 is KGHSH and CDR2 LQKENI. CDR3 bases: TGTGCCAGCTCACAGCGGACAGGGATCAATTCACCCCTCCACTTT. Protein sequence: CASSQRTGINSPLHF.

In its sample, this clone was seen a few times. The genes are TRBV19 and TRBJ2-7; D unclear. The CDR3 loop spans 13 amino acids. The V end lost 6 bases, the J end lost 9 bases, and 18 bases lay between the germline ends. From germline, CDR1 is LNHDA and CDR2 SQIVND (reference sequence). The CDR3 here is CASSPLIGFGQYF. The CDR3 nucleotides read TGTGCCAGTAGCCCCCTCATCGGGTTCGGGCAGTACTTC.

The rearrangement uses TRBV12-5 and TRBJ2-2, with unresolved D. V was pared by 6 bases and J by 3 bases, with 11 bases between. The CDR3 spans 14 residues. Germline V gene sequence: CDR1 LGHNT, CDR2 FRNRAP. The CDR3 is CASGPNTDTGELFF. The CDR3 nucleotides are TGTGCTAGTGGACCTAACACCGACACCGGGGAGCTGTTTTTT.

The CDR3 reads CASSLVPRTGELFF. The CDR3 DNA reads TGTGCCAGCAGCTTAGTTCCCAGGACCGGGGAGCTGTTTTTT. V gene TRBV11-3 combines with J gene TRBJ2-2; no firm D call. This CDR3 comprises 14 residues. The germline V and J ends were trimmed by 1 base and 5 bases, with 8 bases remaining between them. CDR1 SGHNT and CDR2 YENEEA come from the germline V gene.

The rearrangement uses TRBV19 and TRBJ1-6; 7 positions agree with TRBD1. With 10 bases clipped from V and 0 bases from J, the junction kept 6 bases outside the gene matches. Germline assignment: CDR1 LNHDA and CDR2 SQIVND (reference sequence). The CDR3 loop spans 15 amino acids. The CDR3 DNA is TGTGCCACACGACAGGGACGCTCCTATAATTCACCCCTCCACTTT. Its translation is CATRQGRSYNSPLHF.

In nucleotides, the CDR3 is TGTGCCAGCAGCTTAGCTGTCCAGTTCACAGATACGCAGTATTTT. Translated: CASSLAVQFTDTQYF. The V call is TRBV7-8, the J call TRBJ2-3; D is uncertain. The CDR3 covers 15 residues. Deletions cut 0 bases from V and 2 bases from J, with 9 bases between. Germline-derived CDR1 and CDR2 are SGHVS and FQNEAQ.

This clone occurred once. This rearrangement joins TRBV5-1 to TRBJ2-7; 13 bases are shared with TRBD2. Germline loops: CDR1 SGHRS, CDR2 YFSETQ. The CDR3 consists of 14 residues. The V segment lost 5 bases and the J segment 7 bases; nucleotides outside the gene matches: 6. CDR3 sequence: CASRGLAGVPEQYF. The CDR3 DNA reads as TGCGCCAGCAGAGGACTAGCGGGAGTTCCTGAGCAGTACTTC.

This clone was seen once. The chain is built from TRBV7-8 and TRBJ2-2, with 10 bases lining up with TRBD2. Germline loops: CDR1 SGHVS, CDR2 FQNEAQ. V dropped 10 bases and J dropped 4; count of bases not matched to a gene: 12. The CDR3 spans 16 residues. CDR3 protein: CATLGTSGTATGELFF. The DNA for the CDR3 is TGTGCCACCTTGGGAACTAGCGGGACCGCCACCGGGGAGCTGTTTTTT.

The chain recombines TRBV29-1 with TRBJ2-3; D is tentatively TRBD1 or TRBD2 (5 bases each). Trimming took 6 bases from V and 2 from J, leaving 15 bases between them. CDR3 length: 14 residues. Germline lookup yields CDR1 SQVTM and CDR2 ANQGSEA. Here the CDR3 DNA reads TGCAGCGTGGGGGTATCCCCCCTCACAGATACGCAGTATTTT. Its translation is CSVGVSPLTDTQYF.

The rearrangement joins TRBV29-1 to TRBJ1-2; 8 bases agree with TRBD1. With 1 base clipped from V and 8 bases from J, the junction kept 3 bases outside the gene matches. This CDR3 region has 12 residues. Germline CDR1 and CDR2: SQVTM and ANQGSEA. The CDR3 coding sequence is TGCAGCGTTGAAGGGACAGGGAAAGGCTACACCTTC. It specifies CSVEGTGKGYTF.

V gene TRBV9 combines with J gene TRBJ1-2; 10 bases align to TRBD1. Trimming at V came to 0 bases and at J to 8 bases, leaving 7 bases not matched to a gene. CDR3 size: 15 residues. Germline CDR1 and CDR2: SGDLS and YYNGEE. CDR3 amino acids: CASSVEVWTGGGYTF. DNA of the CDR3: TGTGCCAGCAGCGTAGAGGTCTGGACAGGGGGAGGCTACACCTTC.

V usage is TRBV10-3 and J usage is TRBJ1-2; D possibly corresponds to TRBD1 (5 bases). The CDR3 extends over 15 amino acids. V lost 6 bases and J 8 bases, leaving 22 bases between the germline ends. Germline loops: CDR1 ENHRY, CDR2 SYGVKD. The CDR3 spells CAISEQPTERGGYTF. In DNA form, the CDR3 reads TGTGCCATCAGCGAACAACCAACAGAGAGGGGAGGCTACACCTTC.

This chain uses TRBV7-9 with TRBJ1-1; no definite D call. This CDR3 region has 14 residues. CDR1 SEHNR and CDR2 FQNEAQ come from the germline V gene (reference sequence). The ends were cut back, 2 bases at V and 1 base at J, with 8 bases in the middle. The CDR3, as DNA: TGTGCCAGCAGCTTAATTATGGGGAACACTGAAGCTTTCTTT. Its translation is CASSLIMGNTEAFF.

Concerning this clone itself: This CDR3 is also generated by other DNA sequences in the sample. The DNA for the CDR3 is TGTGCCATCAAGGCAGCAACTAATGAAAAACTGTTTTTT. Its translation: CAIKAATNEKLFF. The rearrangement links TRBV10-3 to TRBJ1-4; D remains unclear. The CDR3 is 13 residues long. Per the germline V gene, CDR1 is ENHRY and CDR2 is SYGVKD. Trimming left V 7 bases short and J 0 bases short, with 6 bases between.